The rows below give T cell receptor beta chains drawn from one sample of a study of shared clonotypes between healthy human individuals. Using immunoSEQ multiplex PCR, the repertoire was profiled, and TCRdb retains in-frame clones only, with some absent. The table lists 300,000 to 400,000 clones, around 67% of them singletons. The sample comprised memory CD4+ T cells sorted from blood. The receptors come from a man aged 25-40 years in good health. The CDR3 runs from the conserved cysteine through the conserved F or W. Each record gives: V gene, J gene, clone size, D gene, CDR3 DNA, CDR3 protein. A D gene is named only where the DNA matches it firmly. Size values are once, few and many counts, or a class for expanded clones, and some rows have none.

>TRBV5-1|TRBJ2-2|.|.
TGCGCCAGCAGCTTGGGGTTCAGTTACGGGGAGCTGTTTTTT
CASSLGFSYGELFF
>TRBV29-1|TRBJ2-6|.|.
TGCAGCGTTGAAGATCGTTCCGTCCACTCTGGGGCCAACGTCCTGACTTTC
CSVEDRSVHSGANVLTF
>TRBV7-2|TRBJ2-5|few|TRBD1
TGTGCCAGCAGCTGGGACAGGGGAGGTGAGACCCAGTACTTC
CASSWDRGGETQYF
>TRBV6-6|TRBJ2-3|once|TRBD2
TGTGCCAGCAGTAACCTCCTAGCGGGAGATATAGATACGCAGTATTTT
CASSNLLAGDIDTQYF
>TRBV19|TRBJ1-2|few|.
TGTGCCTCCTCCAGACAAGTTGGTGGCTACACCTTC
CASSRQVGGYTF
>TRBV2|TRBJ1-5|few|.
TGTGCCAGCAGATATGGGGGGTGGGGTTGGCAGCCCCAGCATTTT
CASRYGGWGWQPQHF
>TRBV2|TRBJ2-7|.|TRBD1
TGTGCCAGCAGTAAGGACAGGGACTTAGCCTACGAGCAGTACTTC
CASSKDRDLAYEQYF
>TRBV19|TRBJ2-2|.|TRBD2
TGTGCCAGTAGACACTTCAGCGGGGACACCGGGGAGCTGTTTTTT
CASRHFSGDTGELFF
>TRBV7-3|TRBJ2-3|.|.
TGTGCCAGCAGCTCTGAGGGGTTGAGCACAGATACGCAGTATTTT
CASSSEGLSTDTQYF
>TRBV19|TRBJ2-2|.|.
TGTGCCAGTAGTGCGGAAAGGGCCGGGGAGCTGTTTTTT
CASSAERAGELFF
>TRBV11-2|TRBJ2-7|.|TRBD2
TGTGCCAGCAGCTTTGGACTAGCGAGGAACGAGCAGTACTTC
CASSFGLARNEQYF
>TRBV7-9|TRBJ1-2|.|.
TGTGCCAGCAGCCCAGGGTCCCCGCGGGGCTACACCTTC
CASSPGSPRGYTF
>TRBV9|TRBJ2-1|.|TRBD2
TGTGCCAGCAGCGTAGTTAGCGGGAATAATGAGCAGTTCTTC
CASSVVSGNNEQFF
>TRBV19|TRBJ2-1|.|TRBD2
TGTGCCAGTAACTCAGCGGGAGGGCCGGTCAATGAGCAGTTCTTC
CASNSAGGPVNEQFF
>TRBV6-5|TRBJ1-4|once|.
TGTGCCAGCAAAATGGACCCCCGATCGGAAAAACTGTTTTTT
CASKMDPRSEKLFF
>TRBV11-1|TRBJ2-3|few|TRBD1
TGTGCCAGCTCGGACAGGGATTTCGATACGCAGTATTTT
CASSDRDFDTQYF
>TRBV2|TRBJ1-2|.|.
TGTGCCAGCAGGCCCGAGATGTATGGCTACACCTTC
CASRPEMYGYTF
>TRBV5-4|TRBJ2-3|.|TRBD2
TGTGCCAGCAGCTTGCTTTCGGCGGGAGGGCGGGTTACGCAGTATTTT
CASSLLSAGGRVTQYF
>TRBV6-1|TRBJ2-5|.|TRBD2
TGTGCCAGCAGTGGGGGACTAGCGGGCTTCCAAGAGACCCAGTACTTC
CASSGGLAGFQETQYF
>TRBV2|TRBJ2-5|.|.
TGTGCCAGCAGTGTAGGGCCACAAGAGACCCAGTACTTC
CASSVGPQETQYF
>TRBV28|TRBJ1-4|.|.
TGTGCCAGCCATCAGGGAGGGGAAAAACTGTTTTTT
CASHQGGEKLFF
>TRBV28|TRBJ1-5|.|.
TGTGCCAGCAGGATCGGGGAGGGAGGCAATCAGCCCCAGCATTTT
CASRIGEGGNQPQHF
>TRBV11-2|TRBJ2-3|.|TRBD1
TGTGCCAGCAGCATTGGCGAGGGGGCCTCCACAGATACGCAGTATTTT
CASSIGEGASTDTQYF
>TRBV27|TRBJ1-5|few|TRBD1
TGTGCCAGCCGGACAGGAGGTCAGCCCCAGCATTTT
CASRTGGQPQHF
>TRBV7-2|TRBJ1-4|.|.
TGTGCCAGCAGCCCCGCCCCGCTGGAGGATGAAAAACTGTTTTTT
CASSPAPLEDEKLFF
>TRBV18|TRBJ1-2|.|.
TGTGCCAGCTCACCAGCAGGAGGGGATGGCTACACCTTC
CASSPAGGDGYTF
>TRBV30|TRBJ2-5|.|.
TGTGCCTGGAGTGCGGGGGTGACCCAGTACTTC
CAWSAGVTQYF
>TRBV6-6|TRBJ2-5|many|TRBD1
TGTGCCAGCAGTTACCCCGGGACAGGGGAAGAGACCCAGTACTTC
CASSYPGTGEETQYF
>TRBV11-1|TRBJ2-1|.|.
TGTGCCAGCAGCTTTTCCCCCGACCGCGGTTATGAGCAGTTCTTC
CASSFSPDRGYEQFF
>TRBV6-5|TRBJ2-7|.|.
TGTGCCAGCGCGAAAGGGGTTTGGACCTACGAGCAGTACTTC
CASAKGVWTYEQYF
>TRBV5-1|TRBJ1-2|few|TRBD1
TGCGCCAGCAGCTTGCGAGGGGGCGGTGGCTACACCTTC
CASSLRGGGGYTF
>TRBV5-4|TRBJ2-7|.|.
TGTGCCAGCAGCCGGCCGGGACTCCCAGAAGAGTACTTC
CASSRPGLPEEYF
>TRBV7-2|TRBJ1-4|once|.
TGTGCCAGCAGCTTAGCGCTTACAACTAATGAAAAACTGTTTTTT
CASSLALTTNEKLFF
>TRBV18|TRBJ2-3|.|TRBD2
TGTGCCAGCTCACCGGGACTAGCGGACACAGATACGCAGTATTTT
CASSPGLADTDTQYF
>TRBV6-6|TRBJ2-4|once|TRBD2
TGTGCCACAGGAAGAGGGACTAGCGGGAGCCAAAACATTCAGTACTTC
CATGRGTSGSQNIQYF
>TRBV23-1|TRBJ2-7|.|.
TGCGCCAGCAGTCAATCGCCCCTGAGAGAGCAGTACTTC
CASSQSPLREQYF
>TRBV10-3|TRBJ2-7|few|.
TGTGCCATCAGTGATGGCGGCGAGCAGTACTTC
CAISDGGEQYF
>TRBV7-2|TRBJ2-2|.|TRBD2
TGTGCCAGCAGCTTACTTAGACTAGCGGGAGCGCAGGAGCTGTTTTTT
CASSLLRLAGAQELFF
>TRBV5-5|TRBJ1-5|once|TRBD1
TGTGCCAGCAGCTTGGTACTGGGGACAGGGACCTTGAGCAATCAGCCCCAGCATTTT
CASSLVLGTGTLSNQPQHF
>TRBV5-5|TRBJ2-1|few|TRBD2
TGTGCCAGCAGCTTGACTAGCGGGAGTTACAATGAGCAGTTCTTC
CASSLTSGSYNEQFF
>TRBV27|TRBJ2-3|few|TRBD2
TGTGCCAGCAGTTCCCCCCGGGGGGAGAGGGCGGATACGCAGTATTTT
CASSSPRGERADTQYF
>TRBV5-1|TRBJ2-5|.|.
TGCGCCAGCAGCTTCGGTACTTCTGGGGGAAGTGAGACCCAGTACTTC
CASSFGTSGGSETQYF
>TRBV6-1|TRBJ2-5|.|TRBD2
TGTGCCAGCACGCGGGAGAGTAATCCGGAGACCCAGTACTTC
CASTRESNPETQYF
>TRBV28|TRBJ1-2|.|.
TGTGCCAGCAGTTTAGGGACTCGTGGCTACACCTTC
CASSLGTRGYTF
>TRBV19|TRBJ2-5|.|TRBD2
TGTGCCAGTAGTGTCGGACTAGCAGGAACAGAGACCCAGTACTTC
CASSVGLAGTETQYF
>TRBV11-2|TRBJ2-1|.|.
TGTGCCAGCAGCTTAGGGGGTTTCATCGAGCAGTTCTTC
CASSLGGFIEQFF
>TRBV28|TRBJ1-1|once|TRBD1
TGTGCCAGCACTAATGACAGGGGTTTGTGCTTCTTT
CASTNDRGLCFF
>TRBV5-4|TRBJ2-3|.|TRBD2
TGTGCCAGCAGCGGGACTAGCGGGAGGATGACAGATACGCAGTATTTT
CASSGTSGRMTDTQYF
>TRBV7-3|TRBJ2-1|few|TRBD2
TGTGCCAGCAGCCCCCAACGACTAGCGGGAGGGCCTATTGAGCAGTTCTTC
CASSPQRLAGGPIEQFF
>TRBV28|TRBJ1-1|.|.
TGTGCCAGCAGCGTTCAGGGTAGGAGAGCTTTCTTT
CASSVQGRRAFF
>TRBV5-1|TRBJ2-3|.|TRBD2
TGCGCCAGCAGCTTGGGGACAACGGGAGGGCCGAAAGATACGCAGTATTTT
CASSLGTTGGPKDTQYF
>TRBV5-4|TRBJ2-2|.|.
TGTGCCAGCAGCTCCCCCTTCGCGGACACCGGGGAGCTGTTTTTT
CASSSPFADTGELFF
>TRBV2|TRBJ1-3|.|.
TGTGCCAGCCAAGCAGTGGATTCTGGAAACACCATATATTTT
CASQAVDSGNTIYF